This record concerns one TCR beta chain sequence. This clone was recorded only once. Its antigen is not yet known. Per-base qualities were not stored, and no clone one base away is much larger. The CDR3 sequence holds 13 residues, the cysteine and phenylalanine included. Of all the DNA, just the CDR3 is kept, 39 bases in frame from base 1. V drops 4 bases and J drops 6 bases, leaving 10 bases in between. Based on the germline V gene, the CDR1 and CDR2 sequences are KGHSH and LQKENI. The time point label, read with the paper, signifies: about 28 days (+/-7) after the second vaccine dose. AZD1222 recipients given second doses at about 4 weeks or at about 12 weeks were pooled, since spike-specific TCR depth and breadth were not found to differ between the two schedules. Vaccinee samples were obtained from the UK trials COV001 and COV002, which included a single-blind randomized controlled phase 2/3 trial of AZD1222 (ChAdOx1 nCoV-19) in healthy adults. For TCRbeta chain sequencing, PBMC samples were collected from trial participants at day 0 and at day 28 after the second dose.

The CDR3 regions of human TCRbeta chains were analyzed by immunosequencing. The authors processed their data as follows. TCRs in the repertoires were compared against a reference library of SARS-CoV-2-specific TCRs that had been generated with the MIRA antigen-specificity platform. Breadth was defined as the fraction of unique TCRs that were SARS-CoV-2-associated. Depth was defined as the fraction of total T cells that were SARS-CoV-2-associated. Using the MIRA data, each spike-specific TCR was assigned both to the spike region to which the TCR was reactive and to a CD4 or CD8 class. Log10-transformed breadth and depth values were compared by one-way ANOVA with Sidak's multiple comparisons tests. TCRdb re-hosts the immuneACCESS table, in-frame sequences only. Its copies lack some clones; in the studies checked, an unresolved V gene accounts for under half of them, and the cause for the rest is not known. The V and J calls and clone size come from that table; D and trimming were worked out from the DNA. Present in this sample are 250,000 to 300,000 clones, about 94% of which were seen just once. The ten largest clonotypes hold approximately 0.52% of the sample.

The entry originates in a study of T cell responses to AZD1222 COVID-19 vaccine (dated by TCRdb to the early 2020s). At the level of the whole study: A total of 233 trial participants underwent TCR sequencing, of whom about 200 had received two doses of AZD1222 and about 25 had received two doses of the MenACWY control vaccine. Trial participants were enrolled by age into 18-55, 56-69 and 70-plus year subgroups, with roughly 160, 29 and 62 TCR-sequenced participants respectively.

What the authors observed across the whole study: Conclusions about previously exposed vaccinees were limited because only 6 or 7 AZD1222 recipients were SARS-CoV-2 seropositive at baseline. The vaccine-associated CD4 TCRs covered the entire spike protein, and the dominant responses fell in regions 160-218 and 743-854. Most participants were white British and females outnumbered males, and the authors suggested that clonal diversity may have been underestimated. After two AZD1222 doses, both the breadth and the depth of spike-specific TCRs were significantly higher than at day 0 and than in MenACWY recipients. In the small 56-69-year group, the increase in depth fell short of significance, most likely because of low power. Epitopes outside the regions mutated in the B.1.351 and B.1.1.7 variants were reportedly recognized by nearly half of the unique spike-specific TCRs. Because no day 14 peak-response samples were available, repertoires were characterized only after the peak T cell response.

The rearrangement joined TRBV18 to TRBJ2-1; the D gene is possibly TRBD2, with 5 bases matching. The receptor was derived from an adult who received the AZD1222 COVID-19 vaccine. The sample was peripheral blood, taken 28 days after the second AZD1222 dose. The nucleotides are TGTGCCAGCTCACGGCAAGGAGGCAATGAGCAGTTCTTC. Protein translation: CASSRQGGNEQFF.